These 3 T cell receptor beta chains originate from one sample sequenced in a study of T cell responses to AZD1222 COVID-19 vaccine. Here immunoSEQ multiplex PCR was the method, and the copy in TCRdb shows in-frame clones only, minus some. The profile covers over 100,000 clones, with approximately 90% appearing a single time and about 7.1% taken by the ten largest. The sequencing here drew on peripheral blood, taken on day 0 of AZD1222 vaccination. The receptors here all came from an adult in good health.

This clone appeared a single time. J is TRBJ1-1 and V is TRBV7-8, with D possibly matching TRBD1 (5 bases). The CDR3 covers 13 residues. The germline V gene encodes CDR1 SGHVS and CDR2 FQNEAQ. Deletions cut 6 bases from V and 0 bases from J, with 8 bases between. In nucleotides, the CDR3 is TGTGCCAGCAGGCCAGGGCTGAACACTGAAGCTTTCTTT. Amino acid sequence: CASRPGLNTEAFF.

The CDR3 is CATSDPSTGMTQYF. CDR3 DNA: TGTGCCACCAGTGACCCCTCGACTGGGATGACGCAGTATTTT. The chain has TRBV24-1 and TRBJ2-3; D gene uncertain. Germline V CDR1 and CDR2: KGHDR, SFDVKD. The CDR3 runs to 14 residues. The ends were cut back, 4 bases at V and 9 bases at J, with 16 bases in the middle.

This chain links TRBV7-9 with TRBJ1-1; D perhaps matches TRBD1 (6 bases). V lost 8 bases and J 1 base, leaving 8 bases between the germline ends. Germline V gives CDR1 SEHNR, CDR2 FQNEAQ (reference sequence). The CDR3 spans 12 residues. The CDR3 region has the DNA TGTGCCAGCGTGGGGGCGAACACTGAAGCTTTCTTT. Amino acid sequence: CASVGANTEAFF.